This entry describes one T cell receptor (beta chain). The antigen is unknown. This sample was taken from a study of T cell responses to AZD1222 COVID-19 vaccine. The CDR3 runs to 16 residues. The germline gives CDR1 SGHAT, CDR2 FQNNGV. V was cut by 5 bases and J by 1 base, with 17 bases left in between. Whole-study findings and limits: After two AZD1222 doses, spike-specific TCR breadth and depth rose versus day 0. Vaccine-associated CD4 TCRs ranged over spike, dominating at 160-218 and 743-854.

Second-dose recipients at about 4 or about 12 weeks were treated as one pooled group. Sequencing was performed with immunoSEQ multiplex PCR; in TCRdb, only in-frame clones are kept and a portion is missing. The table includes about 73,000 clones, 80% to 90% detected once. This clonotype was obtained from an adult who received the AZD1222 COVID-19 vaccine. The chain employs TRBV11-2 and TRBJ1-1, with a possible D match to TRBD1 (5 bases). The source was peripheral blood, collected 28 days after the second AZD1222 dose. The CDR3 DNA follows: TGTGCCAGCAGCCTAGGGGTTGGGCAGGAGAACACTGAAGCTTTCTTT. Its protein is CASSLGVGQENTEAFF.